The clone carrying this T cell receptor (beta chain) was seen a handful of times. Its antigen is still unknown. This specimen belongs to a study of T-cell memory formation after mild COVID-19. Barcoded TCR alpha and TCR beta cDNA libraries with UMIs came from 5'RACE using constant-segment primers. TCRdb fed the 5' RACE reads into MiXCR, producing one record per CDR3 protein. The repertoire holds about 270,000 distinct CDR3 sequences, with more than 15% as singletons. The V and J ends lost 7 bases and 2 bases respectively, with 12 bases between them. Germline CDR1 MNHEY, CDR2 SVGAGI. This CDR3 has 13 amino acids. Whole-study findings and limits: CD4+ bias marked clones expanding day 15 to 37, unlike balanced contracting clones. Memory cells collected pre-infection included some clones that later responded, suggesting cross-reactive memory joined.

This receptor was obtained from a man between 18 and 29 years old who had mild COVID-19 (a few samples of this study predate the infection). Cell type and time point are not known. This chain joins TRBV6-5 and TRBJ2-7; TRBD2 is a possible D gene (6 bases). The sample was PBMCs or a T cell subset sorted from them (not recorded which). For the CDR3, the DNA is TGTGCCAGCACCCCCCCGGGGGCCTACGAGCAGTACTTC. Amino acids: CASTPPGAYEQYF.